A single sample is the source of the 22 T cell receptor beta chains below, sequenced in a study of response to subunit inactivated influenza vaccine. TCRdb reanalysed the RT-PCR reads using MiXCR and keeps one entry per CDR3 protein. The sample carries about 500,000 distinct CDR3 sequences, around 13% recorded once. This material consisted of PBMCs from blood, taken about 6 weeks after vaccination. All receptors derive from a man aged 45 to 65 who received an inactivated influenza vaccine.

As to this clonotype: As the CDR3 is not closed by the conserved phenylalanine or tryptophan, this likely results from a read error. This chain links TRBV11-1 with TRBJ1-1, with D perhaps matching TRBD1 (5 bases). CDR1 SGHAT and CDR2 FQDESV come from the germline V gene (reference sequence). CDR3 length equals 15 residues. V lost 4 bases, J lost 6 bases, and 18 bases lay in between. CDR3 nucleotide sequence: TGTGCCAGCAGCTCCCGGCAGGGAGGAAGCGCTGAAGCTTTCCTT. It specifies CASSSRQGGSAEAFL.

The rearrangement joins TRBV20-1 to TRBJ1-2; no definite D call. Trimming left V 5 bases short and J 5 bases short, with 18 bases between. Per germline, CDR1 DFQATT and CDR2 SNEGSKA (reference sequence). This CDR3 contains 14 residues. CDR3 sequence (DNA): TGCAGTGCTCCCCCCCTATTGTTGGGGTATGGCTACACCTTC. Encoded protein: CSAPPLLLGYGYTF.

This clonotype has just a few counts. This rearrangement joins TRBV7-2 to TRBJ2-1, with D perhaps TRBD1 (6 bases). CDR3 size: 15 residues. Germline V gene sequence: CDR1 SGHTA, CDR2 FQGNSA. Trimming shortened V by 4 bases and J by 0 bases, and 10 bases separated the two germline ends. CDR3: CASSSDSYSYNEQFF. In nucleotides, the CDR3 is TGTGCCAGCAGCTCGGACAGTTACTCCTACAATGAGCAGTTCTTC.

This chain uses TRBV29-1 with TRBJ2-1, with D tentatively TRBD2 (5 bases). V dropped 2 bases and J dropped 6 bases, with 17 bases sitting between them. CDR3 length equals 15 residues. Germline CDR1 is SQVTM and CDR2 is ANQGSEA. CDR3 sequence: CSVEPDRGSGNEQFF. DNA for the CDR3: TGCAGCGTTGAACCGGATAGAGGGAGCGGCAATGAGCAGTTCTTC.

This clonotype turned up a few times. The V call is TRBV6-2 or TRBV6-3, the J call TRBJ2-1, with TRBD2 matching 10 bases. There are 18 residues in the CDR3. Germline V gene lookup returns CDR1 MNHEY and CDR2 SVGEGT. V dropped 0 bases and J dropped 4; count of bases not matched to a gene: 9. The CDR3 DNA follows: TGTGCCAGCAGTTACTCTATTCTAGCGGGAGATTTGTACAATGAGCAGTTCTTC. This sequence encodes CASSYSILAGDLYNEQFF.

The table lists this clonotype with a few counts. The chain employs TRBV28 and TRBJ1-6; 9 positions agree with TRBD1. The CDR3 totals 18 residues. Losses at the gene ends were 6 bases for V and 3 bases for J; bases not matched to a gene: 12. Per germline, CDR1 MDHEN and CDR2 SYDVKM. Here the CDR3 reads CASRQLGQGWVYNSPLHF. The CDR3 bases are TGTGCCAGCAGACAACTAGGACAGGGGTGGGTCTATAATTCACCCCTCCACTTT. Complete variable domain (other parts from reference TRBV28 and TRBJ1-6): DVKVTQSSRYLVKRTGEKVFLECVQDMDHENMFWYRQDPGLGLRLIYFSYDVKMKEKGDIPEGYSVSREKKERFSLILESASTNQTSMYLCASRQLGQGWVYNSPLHFGNGTRLTVT.

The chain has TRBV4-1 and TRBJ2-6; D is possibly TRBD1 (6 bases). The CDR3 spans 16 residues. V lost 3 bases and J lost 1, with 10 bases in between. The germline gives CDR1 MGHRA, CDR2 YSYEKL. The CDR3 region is CASSQPTGSGANVLTF. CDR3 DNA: TGCGCCAGCAGCCAGCCAACAGGGTCTGGGGCCAACGTCCTGACTTTC.

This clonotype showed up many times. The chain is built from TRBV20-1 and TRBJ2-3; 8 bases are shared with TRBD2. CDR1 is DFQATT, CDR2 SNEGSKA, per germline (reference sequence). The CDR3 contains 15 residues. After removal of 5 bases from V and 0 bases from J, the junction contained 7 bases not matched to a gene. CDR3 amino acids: CSASSTSGSTDTQYF. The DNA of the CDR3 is TGCAGTGCTTCCAGCACTAGCGGCAGCACAGATACGCAGTATTTT.

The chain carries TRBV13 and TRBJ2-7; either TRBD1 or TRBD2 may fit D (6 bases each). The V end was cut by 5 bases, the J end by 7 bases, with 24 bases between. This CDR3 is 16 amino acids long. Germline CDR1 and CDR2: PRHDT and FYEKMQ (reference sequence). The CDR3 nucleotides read TGTGCCAGCAGCCGAGGAGGGGGGACTGTCCGGGGAGAGCAGTACTTC. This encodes CASSRGGGTVRGEQYF.

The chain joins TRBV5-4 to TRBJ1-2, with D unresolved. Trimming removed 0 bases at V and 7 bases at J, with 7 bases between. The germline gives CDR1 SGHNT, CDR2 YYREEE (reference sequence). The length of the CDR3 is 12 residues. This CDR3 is CASSLERVGYTF. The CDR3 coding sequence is TGTGCCAGCAGCTTGGAGCGGGTTGGCTACACCTTC.

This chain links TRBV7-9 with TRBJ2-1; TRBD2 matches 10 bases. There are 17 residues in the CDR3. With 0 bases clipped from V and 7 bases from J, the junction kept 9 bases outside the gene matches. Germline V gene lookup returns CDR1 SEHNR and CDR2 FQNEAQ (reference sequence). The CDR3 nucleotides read TGTGCCAGCAGCTTAGCAACCCCGGGACTAGCGAGGAATGAGCAGTTCTTC. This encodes CASSLATPGLARNEQFF.

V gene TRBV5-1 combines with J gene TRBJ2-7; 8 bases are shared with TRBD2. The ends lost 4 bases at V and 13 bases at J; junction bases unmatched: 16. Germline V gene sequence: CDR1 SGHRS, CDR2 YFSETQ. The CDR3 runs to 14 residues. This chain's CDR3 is CASSATSADPAEYF. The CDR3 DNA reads TGCGCCAGCAGCGCGACTAGCGCCGATCCTGCCGAATACTTC.

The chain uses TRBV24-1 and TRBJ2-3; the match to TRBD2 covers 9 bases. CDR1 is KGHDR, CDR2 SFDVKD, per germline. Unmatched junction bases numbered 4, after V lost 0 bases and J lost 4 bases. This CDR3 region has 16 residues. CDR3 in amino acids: CATSDLLAGGPDTQYF. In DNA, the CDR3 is TGTGCCACCAGTGATTTGCTTGCGGGAGGGCCAGATACGCAGTATTTT.

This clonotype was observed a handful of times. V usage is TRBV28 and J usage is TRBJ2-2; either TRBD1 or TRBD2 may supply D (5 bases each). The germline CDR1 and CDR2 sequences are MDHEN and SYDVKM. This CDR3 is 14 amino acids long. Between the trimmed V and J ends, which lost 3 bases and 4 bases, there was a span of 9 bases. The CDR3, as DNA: TGTGCCAGCAGTTTGTCAGGGAGCACCGGGGAGCTGTTTTTT. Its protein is CASSLSGSTGELFF.

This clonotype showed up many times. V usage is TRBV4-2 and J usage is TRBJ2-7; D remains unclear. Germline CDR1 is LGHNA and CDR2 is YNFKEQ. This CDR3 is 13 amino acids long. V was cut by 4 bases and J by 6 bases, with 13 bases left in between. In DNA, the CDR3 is TGTGCCAGCAGCCGAGGACCTGCCGCCGAGCAGTACTTC. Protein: CASSRGPAAEQYF.

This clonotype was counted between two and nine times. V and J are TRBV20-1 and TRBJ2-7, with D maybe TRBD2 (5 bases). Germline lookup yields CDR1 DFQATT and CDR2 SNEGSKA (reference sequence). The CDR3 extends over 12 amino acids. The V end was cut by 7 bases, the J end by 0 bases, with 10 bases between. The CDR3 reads CSGRDSSYEQYF. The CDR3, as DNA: TGCAGTGGTCGGGATAGCTCCTACGAGCAGTACTTC.

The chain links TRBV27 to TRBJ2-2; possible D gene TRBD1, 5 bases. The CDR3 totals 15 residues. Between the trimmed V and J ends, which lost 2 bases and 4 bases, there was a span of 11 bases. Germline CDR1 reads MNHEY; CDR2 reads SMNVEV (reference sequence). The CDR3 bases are TGTGCCAGCAGTTTAACGCAGGGCCCCACCGGGGAGCTGTTTTTT. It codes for CASSLTQGPTGELFF.

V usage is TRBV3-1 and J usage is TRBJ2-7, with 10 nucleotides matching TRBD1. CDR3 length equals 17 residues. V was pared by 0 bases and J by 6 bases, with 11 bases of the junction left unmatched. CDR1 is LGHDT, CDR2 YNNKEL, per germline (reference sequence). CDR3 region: CASSQDLMGQGSAEQYF. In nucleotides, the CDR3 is TGTGCCAGCAGCCAAGATTTAATGGGACAGGGGTCCGCCGAGCAGTACTTC.

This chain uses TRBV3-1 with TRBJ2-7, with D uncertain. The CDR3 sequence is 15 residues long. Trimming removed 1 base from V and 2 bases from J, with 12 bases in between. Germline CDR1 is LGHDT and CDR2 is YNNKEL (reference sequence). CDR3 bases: TGTGCCAGCAGCCAAGGGATCAGTTCTGCCTACGAGCAGTACTTC. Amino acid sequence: CASSQGISSAYEQYF.

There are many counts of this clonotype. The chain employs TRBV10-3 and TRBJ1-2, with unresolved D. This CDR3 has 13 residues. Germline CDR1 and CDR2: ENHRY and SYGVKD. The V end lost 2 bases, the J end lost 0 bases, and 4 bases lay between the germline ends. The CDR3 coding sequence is TGTGCCATCAGTGAGGTGACTAACTATGGCTACACCTTC. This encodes CAISEVTNYGYTF.

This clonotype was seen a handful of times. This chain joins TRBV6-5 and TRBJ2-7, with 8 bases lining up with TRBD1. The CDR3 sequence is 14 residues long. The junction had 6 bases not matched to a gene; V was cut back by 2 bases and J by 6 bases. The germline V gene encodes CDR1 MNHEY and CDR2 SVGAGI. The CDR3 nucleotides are TGTGCCAGCAGTTACACCGACAGGGGAGGCGAGCAGTACTTC. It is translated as CASSYTDRGGEQYF.

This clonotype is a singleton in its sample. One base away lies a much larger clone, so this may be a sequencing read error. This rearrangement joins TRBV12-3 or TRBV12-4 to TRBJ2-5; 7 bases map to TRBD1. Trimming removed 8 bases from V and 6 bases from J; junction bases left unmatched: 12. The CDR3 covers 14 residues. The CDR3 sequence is CASGSIDRAKTQYF. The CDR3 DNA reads TGTGCCAGCGGCTCGATCGACAGGGCGAAGACCCAGTACTTC.